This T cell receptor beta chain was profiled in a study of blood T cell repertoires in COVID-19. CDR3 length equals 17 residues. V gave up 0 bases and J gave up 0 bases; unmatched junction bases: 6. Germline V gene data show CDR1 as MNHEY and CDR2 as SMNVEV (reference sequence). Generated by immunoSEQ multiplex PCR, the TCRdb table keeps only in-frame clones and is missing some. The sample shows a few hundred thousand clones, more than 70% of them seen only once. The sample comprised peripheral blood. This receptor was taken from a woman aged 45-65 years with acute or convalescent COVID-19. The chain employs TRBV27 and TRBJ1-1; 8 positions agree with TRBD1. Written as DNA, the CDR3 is TGTGCCAGCAGTTTATCAAGGGCAGGGGGCATGAACACTGAAGCTTTCTTT. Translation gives CASSLSRAGGMNTEAFF.